Included here is one TCR beta chain sequence, with context. Its specificity is not known. This sample is drawn from a study of T cell repertoires in cytomegalovirus infection. Study-level information: Well-studied HLA-B-restricted CMV epitopes were used in the study alongside recently identified HLA-C-restricted ones. Indications came from public TCR beta signatures; they pointed to CMV infection and to a matching HLA type. General study findings and limits: Dominant in the ex vivo response were TCR beta clonotypes restricted by HLA-C and specific for CMV. Cumulated frequencies of public TCR beta families served to identify carriers of CMV plus the relevant HLA.

MiXCR, run by TCRdb on the reads, gives a single entry per CDR3 protein. This table has about 89,000 distinct CDR3 sequences, 29% appearing once. The CDR3 contains 16 residues. Trimming stripped 5 bases from V and 6 bases from J, with 19 bases between. Germline CDR1 reads SEHNR; CDR2 reads FQNEAQ (reference sequence). The clonotype was recovered from a human donor in good health (CMV status not recorded). Some clones in this sample may be carry-over from other donors' samples. The specimen comprised CD8+ T cells from cultured PBMCs, sampled from culture after CMV antigen stimulation. The rearrangement uses TRBV7-9 and TRBJ2-2; D gene ambiguous. The CDR3 sequence is CASSPDIVVYPGELFF. For the CDR3, the DNA is TGTGCCAGCAGCCCCGATATCGTCGTTTACCCCGGGGAGCTGTTTTTT.